This passage covers 22 T cell receptor beta chains from one sample sequenced in a study of T cells in localized non-small cell lung cancer. Some clones are missing from TCRdb's copy, which holds only in-frame ones; the method was immunoSEQ multiplex PCR. The table shows some 30,000 clones, with 90% to 95% occurring only once. The sample was peripheral blood, taken before any cancer treatment. The origin of the receptors is a woman aged 40-70 years with stage I lung adenocarcinoma.

V usage is TRBV15 and J usage is TRBJ2-7; TRBD1 aligns across 9 bases. Germline V gene data show CDR1 as LNHNV and CDR2 as YYDKDF (reference sequence). Trimming at V came to 0 bases and at J to 3 bases, leaving 12 bases not matched to a gene. The CDR3 runs 18 residues. The CDR3 DNA sequence: TGTGCCACCAGCAGAGAACCCTACCGACAGGGGGATCTCTACGAGCAGTACTTC. This translates into CATSREPYRQGDLYEQYF.

V gene TRBV7-6 combines with J gene TRBJ2-3, with unresolved D. Per the germline V gene, CDR1 is SGHVS and CDR2 is FNYEAQ. This CDR3 has 12 residues. V was shortened by 5 bases and J by 4 bases, with 7 bases between the two germline ends. In DNA, the CDR3 is TGTGCCAGCAGCCGTATAGCAGATACGCAGTATTTT. This codes for CASSRIADTQYF.

The rearrangement joins TRBV2 to TRBJ2-3; 7 bases line up with TRBD1. CDR3 size: 15 residues. The trim removed 11 bases at V and 0 bases at J, leaving 11 bases unmatched. CDR1 is SNHLY and CDR2 is FYNNEI in the germline V gene. This CDR3 is CASGRRGHSTDTQYF. As DNA, the CDR3 is TGTGCCTCAGGCCGAAGGGGGCATAGCACAGATACGCAGTATTTT.

The table lists this clone with a count of one. The V and J genes are TRBV6-6 and TRBJ2-7; 7 nucleotides agree with TRBD2. Germline loops: CDR1 MNHNY, CDR2 SVGAGI (reference sequence). The ends lost 0 bases at V and 4 bases at J; junction bases unmatched: 6. The CDR3 contains 15 residues. CDR3 loop: CASSYSGGGGYEQYF. CDR3 nucleotides: TGTGCCAGCAGTTACTCGGGTGGGGGGGGTTACGAGCAGTACTTC.

The V and J genes are TRBV2 and TRBJ2-3, with unresolved D. The V end lost 3 bases, the J end lost 2 bases, and 3 bases lay between the germline ends. From germline, CDR1 is SNHLY and CDR2 FYNNEI. The CDR3 is 12 amino acids. CDR3 nucleotide sequence: TGTGCCAGCAGTGAGGCCACAGATACGCAGTATTTT. Protein: CASSEATDTQYF. Variable domain in full (rest from reference TRBV2 and TRBJ2-3): EPEVTQTPSHQVTQMGQEVILRCVPISNHLYFYWYRQILGQKVEFLVSFYNNEISEKSEIFDDQFSVERPDGSNFTLKIRSTKLEDSAMYFCASSEATDTQYFGPGTRLTVL.

The rearrangement links TRBV28 to TRBJ1-2, with TRBD1 matching over 11 bases. The ends lost 7 bases at V and 6 bases at J; junction bases unmatched: 7. The CDR3 has 14 amino acids. The germline V gene has CDR1 MDHEN and CDR2 SYDVKM. This chain's CDR3 is CASTSGQGADGYTF. The CDR3 region has the DNA TGTGCCAGCACCTCTGGACAGGGGGCTGATGGCTACACCTTC.

The chain couples TRBV18 to TRBJ1-6; D might be TRBD1 (5 bases). Germline V gene lookup returns CDR1 KGHSH and CDR2 LQKENI. The CDR3 totals 17 residues. The V gene lost 8 bases and the J gene lost 3 bases, with 20 bases spanning the gap. The CDR3 spells CASTPEVLTGYNSPLHF. The DNA for the CDR3 is TGTGCCAGCACCCCCGAGGTATTAACAGGCTATAATTCACCCCTCCACTTT.

This sequence joins TRBV5-1 and TRBJ2-3; maybe TRBD2 (5 bases). The CDR3 length is 16 residues. The ends were cut back, 5 bases at V and 3 bases at J, with 19 bases in the middle. Per the germline V gene, CDR1 is SGHRS and CDR2 is YFSETQ. This CDR3 reads CASRREVITGTDTQYF. The DNA of the CDR3 is TGCGCCAGCAGACGAGAAGTCATCACGGGGACAGATACGCAGTATTTT.

About this clone itself: Other DNA sequences in the sample encode the same CDR3. The chain recombines TRBV28 with TRBJ1-4; D unclear. The CDR3 length is 12 residues. The V end was cut by 6 bases, the J end by 5 bases, with 7 bases between. Germline V gene data show CDR1 as MDHEN and CDR2 as SYDVKM. CDR3 region: CASSSGNEKLFF. In nucleotides, the CDR3 is TGTGCCAGCAGCAGTGGGAATGAAAAACTGTTTTTT. The complete variable domain, with remaining parts taken from reference TRBV28 and TRBJ1-4, reads DVKVTQSSRYLVKRTGEKVFLECVQDMDHENMFWYRQDPGLGLRLIYFSYDVKMKEKGDIPEGYSVSREKKERFSLILESASTNQTSMYLCASSSGNEKLFFGSGTQLSVL.

This clone showed up just once. The chain joins TRBV28 to TRBJ2-2, with D hard to call. Trimming cost V 6 bases and J 5 bases, with 16 bases left between them. The CDR3 loop spans 15 amino acids. Germline CDR1 and CDR2: MDHEN and SYDVKM. CDR3 in DNA: TGTGCCAGCAGCCGTAGTATAATGGGGACCGGGGAGCTGTTTTTT. The encoded protein is CASSRSIMGTGELFF.

The chain carries TRBV7-9 and TRBJ1-2; D might be TRBD1 (5 bases). The CDR3 is made up of 14 amino acids. Germline assignment: CDR1 SEHNR and CDR2 FQNEAQ (reference sequence). The V and J ends lost 5 bases and 7 bases respectively, with 17 bases between them. The CDR3 region is CASSLWDDEGGYTF. In DNA, the CDR3 is TGTGCCAGCAGCCTGTGGGACGACGAGGGTGGCTACACCTTC.

J is TRBJ1-2 and V is TRBV18, with D perhaps matching TRBD1 (5 bases). This CDR3 has 14 amino acids. Trimming removed 4 bases from V and 0 bases from J, with 9 bases in between. Germline lookup yields CDR1 KGHSH and CDR2 LQKENI. The CDR3 nucleotides are TGTGCCAGCTCACGAGGGGATTCTAACTATGGCTACACCTTC. Translated: CASSRGDSNYGYTF.

V is TRBV28 and J is TRBJ1-2; 9 bases align to TRBD1. Germline-derived CDR1 and CDR2 are MDHEN and SYDVKM. The ends lost 5 bases at V and 3 bases at J; junction bases unmatched: 13. This CDR3 contains 17 residues. CDR3 sequence: CASSGPGQGPHYYGYTF. DNA of the CDR3: TGTGCCAGCAGTGGCCCGGGACAGGGACCCCATTACTATGGCTACACCTTC.

V is TRBV7-9 and J is TRBJ2-7; 14 bases align to TRBD2. Germline trimming cut 5 bases from V and 8 bases from J; bases unmatched to any gene: 8. The CDR3 is 15 residues long. In germline, CDR1 is SEHNR, CDR2 FQNEAQ (reference sequence). The CDR3, as DNA: TGTGCCAGCAGCAGAGGGACTAGCGGGAGTATGAAGCAGTACTTC. It translates to CASSRGTSGSMKQYF.

This clone showed up just a few times. The chain carries TRBV5-1 and TRBJ1-1; maybe TRBD1 (5 bases). The V gene lost 0 bases and the J gene lost 6 bases, with 15 bases spanning the gap. From germline, CDR1 is SGHRS and CDR2 YFSETQ. The CDR3 loop spans 15 amino acids. CDR3 in DNA: TGCGCCAGCAGCTTGGCCATCGGGGCGGGAGCTGAAGCTTTCTTT. Its translation: CASSLAIGAGAEAFF.

The genes are TRBV6-6 and TRBJ2-4; possibly TRBD1 or TRBD2 for D (5 bases each). CDR3 length: 14 residues. CDR1 and CDR2 (germline): MNHNY, SVGAGI (reference sequence). V lost 3 bases to trimming and J lost 1 base, with 7 bases between them. The CDR3 DNA reads TGTGCCAGCAGTTATTGGGGGGCCAAAAACATTCAGTACTTC. It translates to CASSYWGAKNIQYF.

The CDR3 loop is CASRGQGPSPLHF. The CDR3, as DNA: TGTGCCAGCAGAGGACAGGGTCCTTCACCCCTCCACTTT. The V and J genes are TRBV6-1 and TRBJ1-6; 8 bases map to TRBD1. V shed 6 bases, J shed 9 bases, and the junction held 4 bases outside the gene matches. The CDR3 has 13 residues. Looked up from germline, CDR1 is MNHNS and CDR2 is SASEGT.

The CDR3 loop is CASSYPAGGTDTQYF. In DNA form, the CDR3 reads TGTGCCAGCAGTTACCCGGCAGGGGGCACAGATACGCAGTATTTT. The chain is built from TRBV6-5 and TRBJ2-3, with D possibly being TRBD1 (6 bases). There are 15 residues in the CDR3. Trimming removed 2 bases at V and 1 base at J, with 10 bases between. The germline V gene has CDR1 MNHEY and CDR2 SVGAGI.

The chain links TRBV7-6 to TRBJ1-1; the D is unclear. This CDR3 has 13 residues. CDR1 SGHVS and CDR2 FNYEAQ come from the germline V gene. Deletions cut 1 base from V and 0 bases from J, with 3 bases between. In DNA, the CDR3 is TGTGCCAGCAGCTTAGAATTGAACACTGAAGCTTTCTTT. As protein: CASSLELNTEAFF. The variable domain in full, with the rest retrieved from reference TRBV7-6 and TRBJ1-1, is GAGVSQSPRYKVTKRGQDVALRCDPISGHVSLYWYRQALGQGPEFLTYFNYEAQQDKSGLPNDRFSAERPEGSISTLTIQRTEQRDSAMYRCASSLELNTEAFFGQGTRLTVV.

The CDR3 coding sequence is TGTGCCAGCAGTTATTCCACAGATACGCAGTATTTT. Its protein product is CASSYSTDTQYF. The chain recombines TRBV2 with TRBJ2-3, with D hard to call. V was cut by 5 bases and J by 2 bases, with 5 bases left in between. Germline lookup yields CDR1 SNHLY and CDR2 FYNNEI. The CDR3 contains 12 residues.

The chain carries TRBV4-1 and TRBJ2-2; 16 bases align to TRBD2. This CDR3 contains 18 residues. Germline loops: CDR1 MGHRA, CDR2 YSYEKL. With 3 bases clipped from V and 7 bases from J, the junction kept 8 bases outside the gene matches. The CDR3 sequence is CASSQAGLAGGPGGELFF. For the CDR3, the DNA is TGCGCCAGCAGCCAGGCGGGACTAGCGGGAGGGCCTGGCGGGGAGCTGTTTTTT.

The chain has TRBV7-2 and TRBJ2-7; perhaps TRBD1 as D (6 bases). V lost 5 bases and J 5 bases, leaving 16 bases between the germline ends. The germline V gene encodes CDR1 SGHTA and CDR2 FQGNSA. The CDR3 extends over 14 amino acids. This chain's CDR3 is CASSPTGTINEQYF. CDR3 nucleotides: TGTGCCAGCAGCCCGACCGGGACAATCAACGAGCAGTACTTC.